One sample yielded the 3 T cell receptor beta chains listed below, sequenced in a study of blood T cell repertoires in COVID-19. Sequencing used immunoSEQ multiplex PCR; TCRdb keeps in-frame clones, though not all of them. This table holds 150,000 to 200,000 clones, more than 65% found once. The sequenced sample was PBMCs or T cells enriched from blood (not recorded which). All receptors come from a woman aged 45-65 years with acute COVID-19.

V gene TRBV6-5 combines with J gene TRBJ1-2, with D unclear. The V and J ends lost 10 bases and 2 bases respectively, with 20 bases between them. The germline CDR1 and CDR2 sequences are MNHEY and SVGAGI. This CDR3 contains 15 residues. The chain's CDR3 is CATRETVSGNYGYTF. The CDR3 DNA follows: TGTGCCACCCGAGAGACGGTGTCGGGGAACTATGGCTACACCTTC.

The CDR3 region is CASSQGGTGVQPQHF. CDR3 sequence (DNA): TGCGCCAGCAGCCAGGGCGGGACAGGGGTCCAGCCCCAGCATTTT. The gene calls are TRBV4-1 and TRBJ1-5, with 10 bases aligning to TRBD1. V lost 3 bases to trimming and J lost 7 bases; unmatched junction nucleotides: 6. From germline, CDR1 is MGHRA and CDR2 YSYEKL. This CDR3 spans 15 amino acids.

The chain links TRBV12-3 or TRBV12-4 to TRBJ1-6, with D hard to call. Trimming removed 9 bases from V and 4 bases from J, with 7 bases in between. CDR3 length: 12 residues. CDR3 in DNA: TGTGCCAGTTTATCTTATAATTCACCCCTCCACTTT. It codes for CASLSYNSPLHF.